The sequence of this T cell receptor (beta chain) was determined in a study of patients and donors after allogeneic stem cell transplantation. The CDR3 runs to 13 residues. The germline V gene has CDR1 SGDLS and CDR2 YYNGEE. Trimming removed 4 bases at V and 10 bases at J, with 12 bases between. TCRdb recomputed calls from the RT-PCR reads with MiXCR, one row per CDR3 protein. The sample has about 410,000 distinct CDR3 sequences; roughly 17% are singletons. The V call is TRBV9, the J call TRBJ1-6; D possibly corresponds to TRBD1 (6 bases). Input material: blood, either unsorted or a sorted T cell fraction (not recorded which). The clonotype was recovered from a human donor who was either an allogeneic HSCT recipient or a stem cell or donor lymphocyte infusion donor (not recorded which). It is not recorded whose cells these are; they may come from a transplant donor. The CDR3 bases are TGTGCCAGCAGCATGGGACACCTCTCACCCCTCCACTTT. Protein: CASSMGHLSPLHF.